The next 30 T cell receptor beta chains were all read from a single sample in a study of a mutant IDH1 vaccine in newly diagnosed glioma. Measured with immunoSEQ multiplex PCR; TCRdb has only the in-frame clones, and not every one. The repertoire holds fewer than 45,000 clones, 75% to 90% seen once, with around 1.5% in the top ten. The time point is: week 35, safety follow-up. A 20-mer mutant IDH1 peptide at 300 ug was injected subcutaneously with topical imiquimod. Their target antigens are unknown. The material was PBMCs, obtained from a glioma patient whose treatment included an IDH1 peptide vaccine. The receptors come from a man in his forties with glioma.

CDR3 region: CASSIERGTTEAFF. DNA of the CDR3: TGTGCCAGTAGTATAGAGAGAGGGACCACTGAAGCTTTCTTT. This chain connects TRBV19 to TRBJ1-1, with D tentatively TRBD1 (5 bases). Germline CDR1 is LNHDA and CDR2 is SQIVND (reference sequence). V was cut by 0 bases and J by 4 bases, with 9 bases left in between. The CDR3 consists of 14 residues. The complete variable domain, with remaining parts taken from reference TRBV19 and TRBJ1-1, reads DGGITQSPKYLFRKEGQNVTLSCEQNLNHDAMYWYRQDPGQGLRLIYYSQIVNDFQKGDIAEGYSVSREKKESFPLTVTSAQKNPTAFYLCASSIERGTTEAFFGQGTRLTVV.

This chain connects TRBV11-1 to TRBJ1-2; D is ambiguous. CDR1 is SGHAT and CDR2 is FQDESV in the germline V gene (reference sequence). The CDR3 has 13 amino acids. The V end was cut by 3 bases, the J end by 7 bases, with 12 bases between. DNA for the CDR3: TGTGCCAGCAGCTTGGAGGCTTGGGGTGGCTACACCTTC. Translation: CASSLEAWGGYTF.

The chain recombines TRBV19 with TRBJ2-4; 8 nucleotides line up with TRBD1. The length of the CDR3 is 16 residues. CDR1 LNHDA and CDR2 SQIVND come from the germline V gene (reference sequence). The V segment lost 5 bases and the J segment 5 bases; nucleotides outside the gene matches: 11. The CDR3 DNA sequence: TGTGCCAGTAGTGCGCGAACAGGGGGTGGGGAAAACATTCAGTACTTC. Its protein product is CASSARTGGGENIQYF.

CDR3 sequence reads: CASSYDRANTEAFF. The CDR3 region has the DNA TGTGCCAGCAGCTACGACAGGGCAAACACTGAAGCTTTCTTT. The rearrangement joins TRBV2 to TRBJ1-1; TRBD1 matches 7 bases. The trim removed 6 bases at V and 2 bases at J, leaving 6 bases unmatched. Per germline, CDR1 SNHLY and CDR2 FYNNEI. This CDR3 is 14 amino acids long.

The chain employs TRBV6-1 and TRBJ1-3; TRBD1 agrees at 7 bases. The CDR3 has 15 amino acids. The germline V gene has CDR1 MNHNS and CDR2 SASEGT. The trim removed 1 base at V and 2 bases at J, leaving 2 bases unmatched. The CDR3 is CASSEEGATGNTIYF. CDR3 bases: TGTGCCAGCAGTGAAGAGGGGGCGACTGGAAACACCATATATTTT.

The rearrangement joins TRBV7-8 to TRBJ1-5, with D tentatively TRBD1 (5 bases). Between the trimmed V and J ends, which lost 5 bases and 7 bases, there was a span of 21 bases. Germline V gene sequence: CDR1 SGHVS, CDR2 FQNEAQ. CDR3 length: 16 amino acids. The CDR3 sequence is CASSPPGPGSGQPQHF. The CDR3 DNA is TGTGCCAGCAGCCCCCCAGGGCCAGGGTCTGGCCAGCCCCAGCATTTT.

The CDR3 sequence: CASSLEASGGVFQETQYF. CDR3 nucleotides: TGCGCCAGCAGCTTGGAGGCTAGCGGGGGGGTTTTTCAAGAGACCCAGTACTTC. This chain links TRBV5-1 with TRBJ2-5, with 12 bases aligning to TRBD2. The CDR3 is 18 residues long. V lost 0 bases and J lost 2; bases outside the gene matches: 8. Germline assignment: CDR1 SGHRS and CDR2 YFSETQ.

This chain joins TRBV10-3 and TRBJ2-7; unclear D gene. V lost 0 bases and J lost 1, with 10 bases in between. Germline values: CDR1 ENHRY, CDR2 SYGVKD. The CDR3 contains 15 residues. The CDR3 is CAISESFTDSYEQYF. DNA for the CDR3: TGTGCCATCAGTGAGTCTTTCACGGATTCCTACGAGCAGTACTTC.

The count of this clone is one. The CDR3 spells CASSLNEGSNGYTF. The CDR3 DNA follows: TGTGCCAGCAGTCTAAACGAGGGGTCCAATGGCTACACCTTC. The gene calls are TRBV2 and TRBJ1-2; D might be TRBD1 (5 bases). Trimming removed 5 bases from V and 6 bases from J, with 16 bases in between. The CDR3 runs 14 residues. Germline CDR1 reads SNHLY; CDR2 reads FYNNEI.

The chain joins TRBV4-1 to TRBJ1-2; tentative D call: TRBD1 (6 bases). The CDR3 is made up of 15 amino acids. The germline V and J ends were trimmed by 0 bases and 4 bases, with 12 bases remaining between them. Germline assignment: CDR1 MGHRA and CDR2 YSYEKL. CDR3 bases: TGCGCCAGCAGCCAAGAACAGGGAGCACCCTATGGCTACACCTTC. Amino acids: CASSQEQGAPYGYTF.

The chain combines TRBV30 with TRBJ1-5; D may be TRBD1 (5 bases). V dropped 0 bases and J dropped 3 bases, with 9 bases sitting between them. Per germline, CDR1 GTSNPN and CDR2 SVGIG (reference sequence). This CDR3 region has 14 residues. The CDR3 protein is CAWSVLGHNQPQHF. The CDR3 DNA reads TGTGCCTGGAGTGTACTTGGACACAATCAGCCCCAGCATTTT.

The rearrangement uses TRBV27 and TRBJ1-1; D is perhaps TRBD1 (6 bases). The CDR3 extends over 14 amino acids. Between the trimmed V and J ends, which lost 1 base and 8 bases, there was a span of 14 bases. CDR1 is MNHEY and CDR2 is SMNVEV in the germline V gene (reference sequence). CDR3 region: CASSLLGAQTEAFF. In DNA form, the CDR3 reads TGTGCCAGCAGTTTATTGGGGGCGCAGACAGAAGCTTTCTTT.

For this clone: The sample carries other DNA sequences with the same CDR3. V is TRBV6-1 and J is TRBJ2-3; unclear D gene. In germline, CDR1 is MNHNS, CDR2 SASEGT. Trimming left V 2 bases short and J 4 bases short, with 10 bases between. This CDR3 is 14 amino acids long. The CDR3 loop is CASSEFPTADTQYF. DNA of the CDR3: TGTGCCAGCAGTGAATTCCCTACTGCAGATACGCAGTATTTT.

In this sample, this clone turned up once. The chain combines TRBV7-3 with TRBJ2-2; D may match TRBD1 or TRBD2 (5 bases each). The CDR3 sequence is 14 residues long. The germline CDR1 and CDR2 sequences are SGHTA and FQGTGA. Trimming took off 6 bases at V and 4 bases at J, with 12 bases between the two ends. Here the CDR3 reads CASRPGPTTGELFF. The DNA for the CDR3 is TGTGCCAGCAGACCGGGACCCACCACCGGGGAGCTGTTTTTT.

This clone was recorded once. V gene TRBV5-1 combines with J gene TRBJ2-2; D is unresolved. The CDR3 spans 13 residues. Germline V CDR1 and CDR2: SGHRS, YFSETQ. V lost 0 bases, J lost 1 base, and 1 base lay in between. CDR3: CASSLGNTGELFF. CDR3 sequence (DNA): TGCGCCAGCAGCTTGGGGAACACCGGGGAGCTGTTTTTT.

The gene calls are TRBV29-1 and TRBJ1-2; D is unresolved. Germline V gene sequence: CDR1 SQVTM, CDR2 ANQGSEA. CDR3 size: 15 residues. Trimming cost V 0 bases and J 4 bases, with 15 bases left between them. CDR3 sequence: CSVEDGPHLSYGYTF. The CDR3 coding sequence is TGCAGCGTTGAAGATGGTCCACACCTTTCCTATGGCTACACCTTC.

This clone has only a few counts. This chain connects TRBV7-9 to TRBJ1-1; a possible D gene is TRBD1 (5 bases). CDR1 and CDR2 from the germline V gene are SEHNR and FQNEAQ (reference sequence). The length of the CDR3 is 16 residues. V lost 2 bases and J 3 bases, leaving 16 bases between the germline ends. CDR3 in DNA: TGTGCCAGCAGCTTAAACGCGGGGCAGGGAGACACTGAAGCTTTCTTT. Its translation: CASSLNAGQGDTEAFF.

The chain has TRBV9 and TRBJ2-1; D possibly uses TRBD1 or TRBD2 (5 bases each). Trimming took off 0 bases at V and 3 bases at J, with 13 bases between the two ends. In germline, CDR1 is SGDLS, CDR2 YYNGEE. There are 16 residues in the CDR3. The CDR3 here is CASSVGSSRGYNEQFF. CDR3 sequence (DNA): TGTGCCAGCAGCGTAGGTTCCTCGAGGGGCTACAATGAGCAGTTCTTC.

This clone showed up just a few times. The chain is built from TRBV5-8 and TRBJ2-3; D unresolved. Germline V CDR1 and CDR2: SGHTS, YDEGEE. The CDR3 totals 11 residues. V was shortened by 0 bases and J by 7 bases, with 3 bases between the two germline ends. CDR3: CASSLGNTQYF. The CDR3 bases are TGTGCCAGCAGCTTGGGTAATACGCAGTATTTT.

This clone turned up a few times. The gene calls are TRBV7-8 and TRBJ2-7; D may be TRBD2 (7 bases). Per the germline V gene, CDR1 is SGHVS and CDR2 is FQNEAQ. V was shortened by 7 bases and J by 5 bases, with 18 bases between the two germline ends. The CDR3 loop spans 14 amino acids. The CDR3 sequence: CASTQGGAWDEQYV. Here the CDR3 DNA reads TGTGCCAGCACCCAAGGGGGGGCGTGGGACGAGCAGTACGTC.

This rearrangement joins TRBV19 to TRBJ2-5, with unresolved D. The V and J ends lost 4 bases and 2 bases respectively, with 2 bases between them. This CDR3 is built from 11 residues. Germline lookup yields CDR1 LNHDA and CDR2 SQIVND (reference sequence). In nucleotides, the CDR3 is TGTGCCAGTAGTACACAAGAGACCCAGTACTTC. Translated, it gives CASSTQETQYF.

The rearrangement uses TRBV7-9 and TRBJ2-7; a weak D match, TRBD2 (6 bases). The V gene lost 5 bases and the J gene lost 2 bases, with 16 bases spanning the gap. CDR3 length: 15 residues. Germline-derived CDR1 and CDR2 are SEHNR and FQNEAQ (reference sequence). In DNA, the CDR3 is TGTGCCAGCAGCCCACGGGCCCGGGAGACCTACGAGCAGTACTTC. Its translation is CASSPRARETYEQYF. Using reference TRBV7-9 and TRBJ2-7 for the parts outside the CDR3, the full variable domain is DTGVSQNPRHKITKRGQNVTFRCDPISEHNRLYWYRQTLGQGPEFLTYFQNEAQLEKSRLLSDRFSAERPKGSFSTLEIQRTEQGDSAMYLCASSPRARETYEQYFGPGTRLTVT.

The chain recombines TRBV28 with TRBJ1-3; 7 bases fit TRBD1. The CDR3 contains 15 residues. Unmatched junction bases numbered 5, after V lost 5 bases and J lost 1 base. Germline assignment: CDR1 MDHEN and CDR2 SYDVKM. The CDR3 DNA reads TGTGCCAGCAGTCCCCCGACAGGGTCTGGAAACACCATATATTTT. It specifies CASSPPTGSGNTIYF.

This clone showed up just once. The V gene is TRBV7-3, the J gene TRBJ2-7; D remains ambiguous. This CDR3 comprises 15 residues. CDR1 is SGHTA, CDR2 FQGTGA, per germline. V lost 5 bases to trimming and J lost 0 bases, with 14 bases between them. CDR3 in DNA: TGTGCCAGCAGCCCCCCCTCCCTACCCTCCTACGAGCAGTACTTC. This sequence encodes CASSPPSLPSYEQYF.

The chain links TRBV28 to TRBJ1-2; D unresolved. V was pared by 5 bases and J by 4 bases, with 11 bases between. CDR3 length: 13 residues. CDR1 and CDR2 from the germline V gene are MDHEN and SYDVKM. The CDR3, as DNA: TGTGCCAGCAGTATGGCTCAAGGCTATGGCTACACCTTC. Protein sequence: CASSMAQGYGYTF.

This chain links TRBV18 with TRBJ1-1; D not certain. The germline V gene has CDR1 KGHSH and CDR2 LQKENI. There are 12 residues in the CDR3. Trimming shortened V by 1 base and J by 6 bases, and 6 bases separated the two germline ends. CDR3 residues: CASSPLAPEAFF. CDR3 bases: TGTGCCAGCTCACCACTGGCGCCTGAAGCTTTCTTT.

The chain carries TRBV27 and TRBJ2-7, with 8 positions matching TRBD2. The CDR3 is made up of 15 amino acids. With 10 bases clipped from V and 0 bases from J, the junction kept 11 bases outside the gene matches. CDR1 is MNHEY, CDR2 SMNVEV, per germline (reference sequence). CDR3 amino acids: CATRGGGTSSYEQYF. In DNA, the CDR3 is TGTGCCACCCGGGGGGGCGGGACGAGCTCCTACGAGCAGTACTTC.

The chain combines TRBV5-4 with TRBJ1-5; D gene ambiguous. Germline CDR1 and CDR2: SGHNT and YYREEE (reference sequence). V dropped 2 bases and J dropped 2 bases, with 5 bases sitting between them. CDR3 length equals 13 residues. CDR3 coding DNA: TGTGCCAGCAGCTTAGACGGCAATCAGCCCCAGCATTTT. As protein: CASSLDGNQPQHF.

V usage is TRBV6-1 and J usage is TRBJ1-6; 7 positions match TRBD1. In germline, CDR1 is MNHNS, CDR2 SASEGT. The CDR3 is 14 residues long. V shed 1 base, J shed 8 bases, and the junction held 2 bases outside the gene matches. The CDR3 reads CASSEGTGYSPLHF. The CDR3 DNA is TGTGCCAGCAGTGAAGGGACAGGATATTCACCCCTCCACTTT.

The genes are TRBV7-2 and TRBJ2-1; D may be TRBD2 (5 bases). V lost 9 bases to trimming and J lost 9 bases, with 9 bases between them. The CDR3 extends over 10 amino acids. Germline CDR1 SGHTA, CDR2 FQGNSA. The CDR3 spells CASRGFEQFF. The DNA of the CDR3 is TGTGCCAGTCGGGGTTTTGAGCAGTTCTTC.